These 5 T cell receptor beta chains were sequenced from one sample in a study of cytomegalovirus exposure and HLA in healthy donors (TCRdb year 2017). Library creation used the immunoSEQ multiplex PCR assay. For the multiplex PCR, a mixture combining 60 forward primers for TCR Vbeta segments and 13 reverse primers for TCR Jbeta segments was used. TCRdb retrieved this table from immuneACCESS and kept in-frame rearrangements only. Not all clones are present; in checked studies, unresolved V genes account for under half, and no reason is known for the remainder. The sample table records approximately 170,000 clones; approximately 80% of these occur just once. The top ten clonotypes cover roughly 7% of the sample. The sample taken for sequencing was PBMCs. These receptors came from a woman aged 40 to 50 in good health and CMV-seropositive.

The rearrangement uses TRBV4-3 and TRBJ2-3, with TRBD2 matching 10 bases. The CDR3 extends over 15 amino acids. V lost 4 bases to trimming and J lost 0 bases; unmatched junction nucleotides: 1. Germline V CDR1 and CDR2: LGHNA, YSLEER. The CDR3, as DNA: TGCGCCAGCAGCCGGACTAGCGGTAGCACAGATACGCAGTATTTT. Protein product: CASSRTSGSTDTQYF.

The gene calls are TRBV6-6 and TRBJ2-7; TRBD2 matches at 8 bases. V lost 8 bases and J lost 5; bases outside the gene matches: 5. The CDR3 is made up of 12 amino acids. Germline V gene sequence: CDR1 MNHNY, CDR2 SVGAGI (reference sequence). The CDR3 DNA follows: TGTGCCAGCCGCGGGGGGAGTGACGAGCAGTACTTC. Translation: CASRGGSDEQYF.

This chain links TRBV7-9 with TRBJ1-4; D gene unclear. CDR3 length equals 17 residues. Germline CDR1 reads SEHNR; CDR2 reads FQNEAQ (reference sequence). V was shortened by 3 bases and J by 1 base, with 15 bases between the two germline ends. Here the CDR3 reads CASSFLSSDKTNEKLFF. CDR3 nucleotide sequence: TGTGCCAGCAGCTTCCTCTCCTCCGACAAAACTAATGAAAAACTGTTTTTT.

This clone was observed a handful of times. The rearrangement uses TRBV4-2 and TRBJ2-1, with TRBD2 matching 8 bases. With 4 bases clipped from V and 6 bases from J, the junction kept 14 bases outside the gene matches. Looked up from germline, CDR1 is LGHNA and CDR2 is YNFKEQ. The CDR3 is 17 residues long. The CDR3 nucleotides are TGTGCCAGCAGCCGTAGGGGCGGGGGGCCACCCCTCAATGAGCAGTTCTTC. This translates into CASSRRGGGPPLNEQFF.

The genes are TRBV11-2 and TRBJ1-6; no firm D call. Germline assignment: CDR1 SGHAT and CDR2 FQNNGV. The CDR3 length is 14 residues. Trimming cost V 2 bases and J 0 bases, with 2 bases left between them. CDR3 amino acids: CASSLLSYNSPLHF. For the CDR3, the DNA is TGTGCCAGCAGCTTACTCTCCTATAATTCACCCCTCCACTTT.